The text below deals with one T cell receptor (beta chain). Authors' data handling: Nucleated cell number was recorded as an estimate derived from reference gene primer amplification. The assay was immunoSEQ multiplex PCR, and TCRdb's table has in-frame clones only and misses some. The D gene and trimming were derived from the DNA, and the V and J assignments and clone size from that table. The table lists roughly 500,000 clones, 70% to 90% of them singletons. The data belong to a study of blood T cell repertoires in COVID-19. On the study more broadly: PBMCs, B-cell-depleted T cells, or T cells were the source of the cDNA or gDNA that made up the material.

Sequenced sample: peripheral blood. The receptor was isolated from a human donor in a cohort sampled during active COVID-19.

The CDR3 here is CASSSLDWYSYEQYF. The DNA for the CDR3 is TGTGCCAGCAGTTCCCTCGACTGGTACTCCTACGAGCAGTACTTC. The chain is built from TRBV27 and TRBJ2-7; D unresolved. The V end lost 4 bases, the J end lost 0 bases, and 13 bases lay between the germline ends. The germline CDR1 and CDR2 sequences are MNHEY and SMNVEV (reference sequence). This CDR3 spans 15 amino acids.